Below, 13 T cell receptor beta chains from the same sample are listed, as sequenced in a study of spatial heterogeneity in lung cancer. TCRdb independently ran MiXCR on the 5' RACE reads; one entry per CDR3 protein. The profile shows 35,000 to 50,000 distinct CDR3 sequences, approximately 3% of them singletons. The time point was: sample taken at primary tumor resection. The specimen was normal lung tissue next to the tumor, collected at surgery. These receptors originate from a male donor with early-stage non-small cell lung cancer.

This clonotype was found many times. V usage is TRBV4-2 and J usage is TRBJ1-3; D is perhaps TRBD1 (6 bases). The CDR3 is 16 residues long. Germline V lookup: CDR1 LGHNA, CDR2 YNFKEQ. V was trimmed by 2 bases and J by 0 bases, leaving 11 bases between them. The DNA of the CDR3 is TGTGCCAGCAGCCAACGCAGGGGTCTCTCTGGAAACACCATATATTTT. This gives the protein CASSQRRGLSGNTIYF.

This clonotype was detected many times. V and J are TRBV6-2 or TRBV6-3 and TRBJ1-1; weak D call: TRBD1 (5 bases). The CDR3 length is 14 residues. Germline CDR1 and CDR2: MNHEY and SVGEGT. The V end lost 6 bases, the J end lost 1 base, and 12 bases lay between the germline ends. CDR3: CASSPGHRNTEAFF. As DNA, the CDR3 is TGTGCCAGCAGCCCCGGACACCGGAACACTGAAGCTTTCTTT.

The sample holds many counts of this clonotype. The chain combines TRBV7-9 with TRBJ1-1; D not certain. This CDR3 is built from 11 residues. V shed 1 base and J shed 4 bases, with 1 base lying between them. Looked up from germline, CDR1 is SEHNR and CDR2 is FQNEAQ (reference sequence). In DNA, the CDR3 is TGTGCCAGCAGCTTAGTCACTGAAGCTTTCTTT. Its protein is CASSLVTEAFF. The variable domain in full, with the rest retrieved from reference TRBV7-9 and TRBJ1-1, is DTGVSQNPRHKITKRGQNVTFRCDPISEHNRLYWYRQTLGQGPEFLTYFQNEAQLEKSRLLSDRFSAERPKGSFSTLEIQRTEQGDSAMYLCASSLVTEAFFGQGTRLTVV.

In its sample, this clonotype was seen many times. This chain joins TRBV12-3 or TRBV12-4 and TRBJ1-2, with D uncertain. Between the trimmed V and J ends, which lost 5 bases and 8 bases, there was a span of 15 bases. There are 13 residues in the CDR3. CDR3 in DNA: TGTGCCAGCAGTAGCCTCCGAACGGACGGCTACACCTTC. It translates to CASSSLRTDGYTF.

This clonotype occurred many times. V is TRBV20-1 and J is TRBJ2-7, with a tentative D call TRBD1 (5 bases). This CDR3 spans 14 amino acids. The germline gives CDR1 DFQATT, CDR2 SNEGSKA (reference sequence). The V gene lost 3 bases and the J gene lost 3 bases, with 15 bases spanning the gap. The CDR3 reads CSASRAGSDYEQYF. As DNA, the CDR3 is TGCAGTGCTAGTAGGGCAGGGTCTGACTACGAGCAGTACTTC.

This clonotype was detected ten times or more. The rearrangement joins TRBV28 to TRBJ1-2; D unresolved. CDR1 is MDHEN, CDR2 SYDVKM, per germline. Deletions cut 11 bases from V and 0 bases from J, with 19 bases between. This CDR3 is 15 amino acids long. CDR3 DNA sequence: TGTGCCGCCCTGCCCGGAGCTACGGCTAACTATGGCTACACCTTC. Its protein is CAALPGATANYGYTF.

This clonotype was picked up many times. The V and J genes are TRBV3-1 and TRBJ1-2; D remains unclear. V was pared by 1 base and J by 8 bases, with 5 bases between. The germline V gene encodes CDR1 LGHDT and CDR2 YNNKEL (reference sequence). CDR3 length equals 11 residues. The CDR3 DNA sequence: TGTGCCAGCAGCCAAGCACAGGGCTACACCTTC. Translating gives CASSQAQGYTF.

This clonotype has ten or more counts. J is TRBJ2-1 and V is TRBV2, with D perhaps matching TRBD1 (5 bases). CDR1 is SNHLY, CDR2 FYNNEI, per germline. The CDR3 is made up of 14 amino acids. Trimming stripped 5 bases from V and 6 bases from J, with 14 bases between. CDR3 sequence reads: CASSIRERGNEQFF. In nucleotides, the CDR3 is TGTGCCAGCAGTATCAGGGAAAGGGGCAATGAGCAGTTCTTC.

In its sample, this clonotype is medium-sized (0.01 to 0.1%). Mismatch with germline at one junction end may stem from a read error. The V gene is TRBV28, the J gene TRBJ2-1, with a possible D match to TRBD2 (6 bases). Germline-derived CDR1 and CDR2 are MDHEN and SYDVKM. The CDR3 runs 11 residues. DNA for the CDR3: TGTGCCAGCAGATCCTTTCGGGACTCTTCCTTC. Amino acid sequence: CASRSFRDSSF. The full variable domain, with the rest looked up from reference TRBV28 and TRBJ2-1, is DVKVTQSSRYLVKRTGEKVFLECVQDMDHENMFWYRQDPGLGLRLIYFSYDVKMKEKGDIPEGYSVSREKKERFSLILESASTNQTSMYLCASRSFRDSSFGPGTRLTVL.

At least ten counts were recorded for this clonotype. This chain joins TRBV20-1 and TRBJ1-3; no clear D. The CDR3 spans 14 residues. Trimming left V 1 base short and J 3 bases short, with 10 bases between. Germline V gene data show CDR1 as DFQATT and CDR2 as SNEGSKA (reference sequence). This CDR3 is CSARVVGLGNTIYF. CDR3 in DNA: TGCAGTGCTAGAGTTGTGGGCCTTGGAAACACCATATATTTT.

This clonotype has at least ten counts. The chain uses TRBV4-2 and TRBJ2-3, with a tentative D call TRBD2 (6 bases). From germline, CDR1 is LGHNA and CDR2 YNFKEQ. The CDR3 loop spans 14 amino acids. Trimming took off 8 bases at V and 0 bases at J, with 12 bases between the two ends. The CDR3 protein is CASGGTTSTDTQYF. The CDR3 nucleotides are TGTGCCAGCGGAGGGACGACTAGCACAGATACGCAGTATTTT.

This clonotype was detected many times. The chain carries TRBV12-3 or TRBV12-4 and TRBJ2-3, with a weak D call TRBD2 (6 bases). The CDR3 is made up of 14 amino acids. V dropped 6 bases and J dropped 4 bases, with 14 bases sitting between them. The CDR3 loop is CASSLPGVADTQYF. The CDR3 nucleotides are TGTGCCAGCAGCTTACCGGGGGTCGCAGATACGCAGTATTTT.

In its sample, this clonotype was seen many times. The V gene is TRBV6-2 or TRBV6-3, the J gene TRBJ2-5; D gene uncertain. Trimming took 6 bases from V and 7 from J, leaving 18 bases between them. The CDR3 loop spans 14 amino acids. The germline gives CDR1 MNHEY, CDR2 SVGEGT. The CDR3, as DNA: TGTGCCAGCAGCCCACCCAACAGAGGCGGGACCCAGTACTTC. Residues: CASSPPNRGGTQYF.